The rows below give T cell receptor beta chains drawn from one sample of a study. TCRdb ran MiXCR on the RT-PCR reads and lists one entry per CDR3 protein. The sample carries 650,000 to 800,000 distinct CDR3 sequences, 14% recorded once. Sequenced: memory CD4+ T cells from blood. The receptors originated from a female donor in good health, serving as a healthy control. Both conserved end residues are part of each CDR3. A D gene is named only where the DNA matches it firmly. Expanded clones get a size class; other rows say once, few or many, or leave the size out.

>TRBD2|TRBV20-1|many|TRBJ2-1
CSASTSISYNEQFF
TGCAGTGCGTCGACTAGCATCTCCTACAATGAGCAGTTCTTC
>-|TRBV7-6|many|TRBJ2-1
CASSPYRLSEQFF
TGTGCCAGCAGCCCCTACAGACTATCTGAGCAGTTCTTC
>-|TRBV4-3|many|TRBJ2-1
CASSQAELELNEQFF
TGCGCCAGCAGCCAAGCGGAACTCGAACTCAATGAGCAGTTCTTC
>-|TRBV12-3/TRBV12-4|-|TRBJ1-6
CASRTGYGSPLHF
TGTGCCAGCAGGACGGGCTACGGTTCACCCCTCCACTTT
>-|TRBV6-5|few|TRBJ2-7
CASRDRETASYEQYF
TGTGCCAGCAGAGATCGCGAGACGGCATCCTACGAGCAGTACTTC
>TRBD1|TRBV7-3|-|TRBJ2-5
CASSLIRTGRETQYF
TGTGCCAGCAGCTTAATCCGGACAGGGAGGGAGACCCAGTACTTC
>TRBD2|TRBV7-3|many|TRBJ2-3
CASSRGVTGGGTDTQYF
TGTGCCAGCAGCAGGGGCGTAACGGGAGGAGGCACAGATACGCAGTATTTT
>TRBD1|TRBV20-1|-|TRBJ1-2
CRPGQGARGYTF
TGCAGGCCGGGACAGGGGGCTCGAGGCTACACCTTC
>-|TRBV7-3|few|TRBJ2-2
CASSYSGRDGSGELFF
TGTGCCAGCAGTTATAGCGGACGGGACGGGTCCGGGGAGCTGTTTTTT
>-|TRBV3-1|many|TRBJ2-7
CASSRGTSPYEQYF
TGTGCCAGCAGCCGGGGGACATCCCCCTACGAGCAGTACTTC
>-|TRBV7-6|-|TRBJ2-1
CASSHINNEQFF
TGTGCCAGCAGCCACATAAACAATGAGCAGTTCTTC
>-|TRBV4-2|many|TRBJ2-3
CASSLTIDSTDTQYF
TGTGCCAGCAGCCTAACGATCGACAGCACAGATACGCAGTATTTT
>TRBD2|TRBV30|-|TRBJ2-5
CALAGVDQETQYF
TGTGCCCTGGCGGGGGTGGACCAAGAGACCCAGTACTTC
>-|TRBV20-1|-|TRBJ1-6
CSVKLWGGKESPLHF
TGCAGTGTAAAACTTTGGGGGGGTAAGGAATCACCCCTCCACTTT
>-|TRBV28|few|TRBJ1-5
CASSPLAGPRNQPQHF
TGTGCCAGCAGTCCCCTGGCAGGGCCCCGCAATCAGCCCCAGCATTTT
>-|TRBV28|-|TRBJ1-1
CASSLFSAGAAEAFF
TGTGCCAGCAGTTTATTTTCGGCAGGGGCCGCTGAAGCTTTCTTT
>-|TRBV7-2|few|TRBJ1-5
CASSLERVPNQPQHF
TGTGCCAGCAGCTTAGAACGGGTGCCTAATCAGCCCCAGCATTTT
>TRBD2|TRBV25-1|-|TRBJ2-3
CASSDPGLAGGTDTQYF
TGTGCCAGCAGTGACCCGGGACTAGCGGGAGGTACAGATACGCAGTATTTT
>-|TRBV7-2|few|TRBJ2-6
CASTPQGLGANVLTF
TGTGCCAGCACCCCACAGGGACTTGGGGCCAACGTCCTGACTTTC
>TRBD2|TRBV5-1|few|TRBJ2-1
CASSPVHGRGGNEQFF
TGCGCCAGCAGTCCGGTCCACGGGAGGGGCGGCAATGAGCAGTTCTTC